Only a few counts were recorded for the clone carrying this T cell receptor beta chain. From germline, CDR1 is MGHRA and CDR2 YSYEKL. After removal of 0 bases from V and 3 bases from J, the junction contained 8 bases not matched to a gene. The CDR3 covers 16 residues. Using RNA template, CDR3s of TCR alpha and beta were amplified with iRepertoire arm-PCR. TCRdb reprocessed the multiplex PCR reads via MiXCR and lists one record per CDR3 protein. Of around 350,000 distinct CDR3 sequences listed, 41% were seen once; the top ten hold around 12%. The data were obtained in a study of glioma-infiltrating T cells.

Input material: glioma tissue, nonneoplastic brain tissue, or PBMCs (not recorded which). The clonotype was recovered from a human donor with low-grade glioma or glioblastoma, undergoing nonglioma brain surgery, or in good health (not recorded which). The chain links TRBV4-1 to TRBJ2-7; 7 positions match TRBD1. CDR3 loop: CASSQDGTVRDYEQYF. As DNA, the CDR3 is TGCGCCAGCAGCCAAGATGGGACAGTCCGAGACTACGAGCAGTACTTC.